One T cell receptor beta chain is described in this entry. Its antigen is undetermined. Some clones are missing from TCRdb's copy, which holds only in-frame ones; the method was immunoSEQ multiplex PCR. The table shows more than 35,000 clones, with about four fifths occurring only once. Trimming cost V 3 bases and J 2 bases; bases outside gene matches: 5. The CDR3 totals 15 residues. Germline assignment: CDR1 SNHLY and CDR2 FYNNEI. This record belongs to a study of a mutant IDH1 vaccine in newly diagnosed glioma. The wider study: At weeks 1, 3, 5, 7, 11, 15, 19 and 23, patients received a vaccination, eight in all.

Regarding time point: week 23, last vaccination. The content of each vaccine dose was 300 ug of mutant IDH1 20-mer peptide, and topical imiquimod accompanied it. General observations from the study: Of the patients, 80% to 95% had vaccine-induced immune responses.

This sequence joins TRBV2 and TRBJ2-7; TRBD2 agrees at 9 bases. Sequenced material: PBMCs, taken from a glioma patient whose treatment included an IDH1 peptide vaccine. This sequence was found in a man aged 35-49 years with glioma. The CDR3 region is CASSEASGKTYEQYF. CDR3 nucleotide sequence: TGTGCCAGCAGTGAGGCTAGCGGGAAGACCTACGAGCAGTACTTC.